This is a list of T cell receptor beta chains from one sample in a study of cytomegalovirus exposure and HLA in healthy donors. TCRdb's copy holds only in-frame clones and misses some; the assay was immunoSEQ multiplex PCR. The table includes tens of thousands of clones, 96% detected once. The sequenced sample consisted of PBMCs. The receptor set was obtained from a young woman in good health and CMV-seropositive. Each CDR3 is given with its conserved first and last residue. D genes are given only for firm matches. A clone size is listed for some rows: how often the clone was seen (once, few, many), or a class if it is expanded.

v_gene	j_gene	abundance	d_gene	CDR3aa	CDR3nt
TRBV28	TRBJ1-4	NA	NA	CASSHGEEKLFF	TGTGCCAGCAGCCACGGGGAGGAAAAACTGTTTTTT
TRBV7-9	TRBJ2-3	NA	TRBD2	CASSSGTSGREDTQYF	TGTGCCAGCAGCTCCGGGACTAGCGGGAGAGAAGATACGCAGTATTTT
TRBV28	TRBJ1-5	NA	NA	CASRVYSNQPQHF	TGTGCCAGCAGGGTCTATAGCAATCAGCCCCAGCATTTT
TRBV5-1	TRBJ2-5	NA	TRBD2	CASSFSSGSQETQYF	TGCGCCAGCAGCTTCTCTAGCGGGAGCCAGGAGACCCAGTACTTC
TRBV28	TRBJ2-1	NA	TRBD2	CASSLSGLAGRNEQFF	TGTGCCAGCAGCCTATCAGGACTAGCGGGACGGAATGAGCAGTTCTTC
TRBV27	TRBJ2-1	NA	TRBD2	CASSLVAGNEQFF	TGTGCCAGCAGTTTAGTAGCGGGAAATGAGCAGTTCTTC
TRBV10-3	TRBJ2-3	NA	TRBD2	CAISGTSGTTDTQYF	TGTGCCATCAGTGGGACTAGCGGGACCACAGATACGCAGTATTTT
TRBV7-8	TRBJ2-3	NA	NA	CATKTRGTDTQYF	TGTGCCACCAAGACGAGGGGCACAGATACGCAGTATTTT
TRBV5-6	TRBJ2-4	NA	TRBD1	CASSLTGGMNIQYF	TGTGCCAGCAGCTTGACAGGGGGTATGAACATTCAGTACTTC
TRBV6-6	TRBJ2-5	NA	NA	CASKGGGTVGETQYF	TGTGCCAGCAAGGGGGGAGGGACCGTAGGGGAGACCCAGTACTTC
TRBV2	TRBJ2-7	NA	TRBD1	CASSPQGLSSYEQYF	TGTGCCAGCAGCCCACAGGGGCTGAGCTCCTACGAGCAGTACTTC
TRBV25-1	TRBJ1-6	NA	TRBD1	CASTTGTGSSPLHF	TGTGCCAGCACAACCGGGACAGGGAGTTCACCCCTCCACTTT
TRBV5-1	TRBJ1-1	NA	NA	CASSLFEGGTEAFF	TGCGCCAGCAGCTTGTTTGAAGGCGGGACTGAAGCTTTCTTT
TRBV15	TRBJ2-7	NA	NA	CATSRVVGVAPYEQYF	TGTGCCACCAGCAGAGTCGTGGGAGTGGCCCCCTACGAGCAGTACTTC
TRBV7-9	TRBJ2-7	NA	TRBD2	CASSLASSGRSHEQYF	TGTGCCAGCAGCTTAGCCTCTAGCGGGAGATCCCACGAGCAGTACTTC
TRBV27	TRBJ1-5	NA	NA	CASSFGGARQPQHF	TGTGCCAGCAGTTTCGGTGGGGCCAGGCAGCCCCAGCATTTT
TRBV18	TRBJ2-5	NA	TRBD1	CASSRQGAKHF	TGTGCCAGCTCACGACAGGGGGCGAAACACTTC
TRBV7-9	TRBJ1-5	NA	NA	CASSRQGNQPQHF	TGTGCCAGCAGCCGCCAGGGGAATCAGCCCCAGCATTTT
TRBV10-2	TRBJ2-5	NA	NA	CASSPQGPSETQYF	TGCGCCAGCAGTCCACAGGGACCCAGCGAGACCCAGTACTTC
TRBV4-3	TRBJ2-5	NA	NA	CASSQDFQETQYF	TGCGCCAGCAGCCAGGACTTCCAAGAGACCCAGTACTTC
TRBV28	TRBJ2-1	NA	TRBD2	CASRFSGTYNEQFF	TGTGCCAGCAGATTTAGCGGGACTTACAATGAGCAGTTCTTC
TRBV12-2	TRBJ2-2	NA	NA	CASRLQIRKGDRVRTGELFF	TGTGCAAGTCGCTTACAAATACGTAAGGGTGACAGGGTGCGCACCGGGGAGCTGTTTTTT
TRBV4-3	TRBJ2-7	NA	TRBD1	CASSDGTASSYEQYF	TGCGCCAGCAGCGACGGGACAGCTAGCTCCTACGAGCAGTACTTC
TRBV6-4	TRBJ2-1	few	TRBD1	CASSDGTGGNEQFF	TGTGCCAGCAGTGACGGGACAGGGGGCAATGAGCAGTTCTTC
TRBV19	TRBJ2-3	NA	NA	CASSISGYEDTQYF	TGTGCCAGTAGTATTTCAGGGTACGAAGATACGCAGTATTTT
TRBV11-3	TRBJ2-3	NA	TRBD2	CASSLGLAGESSVF	TGTGCCAGCAGCTTAGGCCTAGCGGGAGAATCAAGCGTTTTT
TRBV28	TRBJ1-5	NA	TRBD1	CASTPGQYNQPQHF	TGTGCCAGCACTCCGGGACAGTACAATCAGCCCCAGCATTTT
TRBV7-8	TRBJ1-2	NA	TRBD1	CASSLKRGGPGSYTF	TGTGCCAGCAGCTTAAAGAGAGGGGGCCCGGGAAGCTACACCTTC
TRBV5-6	TRBJ2-5	NA	NA	CASSWDKYQETQYF	TGTGCCAGCAGCTGGGACAAGTACCAAGAGACCCAGTACTTC
TRBV7-9	TRBJ2-5	NA	TRBD1	CASSLVVEGAKTQYF	TGTGCCAGCAGCTTAGTGGTTGAGGGGGCGAAGACCCAGTACTTC
TRBV7-2	TRBJ2-3	NA	NA	CASSLEAPGDTQYF	TGTGCCAGCAGCTTAGAAGCCCCCGGGGATACGCAGTATTTT
TRBV5-4	TRBJ2-5	NA	TRBD2	CASSSAGGPVETQYF	TGTGCCAGCAGCTCAGCGGGAGGGCCTGTGGAGACCCAGTACTTC
TRBV11-2	TRBJ1-2	NA	NA	CASSPIGFSWGLKDGYTF	TGTGCCAGCAGCCCGATCGGGTTTTCTTGGGGACTAAAGGATGGCTACACCTTC
TRBV9	TRBJ1-1	NA	TRBD1	CASSGIQGEGTEAFF	TGTGCCAGCAGCGGCATACAGGGGGAAGGCACTGAAGCTTTCTTT
TRBV19	TRBJ1-5	NA	NA	CASSPNPGWPQHF	TGTGCCAGTAGTCCGAACCCAGGGTGGCCCCAGCATTTT
TRBV29-1	TRBJ2-1	NA	TRBD2	CSVEEVGRATDEQFF	TGCAGCGTTGAAGAGGTCGGGAGGGCCACGGATGAGCAGTTCTTC
TRBV13	TRBJ2-7	NA	NA	CASSLGSTYEQYF	TGTGCCAGCAGCTTAGGGTCCACATACGAGCAGTACTTC
TRBV30	TRBJ1-2	once	NA	CACREVGYGYTF	TGTGCCTGCAGGGAAGTAGGCTATGGCTACACCTTC
TRBV5-6	TRBJ1-1	NA	NA	CASSLSDTEAFF	TGTGCCAGCAGCTTGTCTGACACTGAAGCTTTCTTT
TRBV30	TRBJ2-7	NA	NA	CAWSASPYEQYF	TGTGCCTGGAGTGCGAGTCCCTACGAGCAGTACTTC
TRBV14	TRBJ1-1	NA	NA	CASSQETGLAFF	TGTGCCAGCAGCCAAGAAACAGGGTTGGCTTTCTTT
TRBV15	TRBJ2-1	once	NA	CATTDYSEQFF	TGTGCCACCACAGACTACAGTGAGCAGTTCTTC
TRBV5-6	TRBJ2-3	NA	TRBD1	CASRGQGTDTQYF	TGTGCCAGCAGAGGACAGGGGACAGATACGCAGTATTTT
TRBV20-1	TRBJ1-2	NA	NA	CSASRPERYTF	TGCAGTGCTAGTCGTCCAGAACGTTACACCTTC
TRBV19	TRBJ2-1	NA	TRBD2	CASSYSVTSSYEQFF	TGTGCCAGTAGTTATTCCGTGACTAGCTCTTATGAGCAGTTCTTC
TRBV27	TRBJ1-3	NA	NA	CASRRVSSGNTIYF	TGTGCCAGCAGGAGGGTGAGCTCTGGAAACACCATATATTTT
TRBV6-1	TRBJ2-7	NA	TRBD2	CASSDAGRLRYEQYF	TGTGCCAGCAGTGATGCCGGGAGGCTAAGGTACGAGCAGTACTTC
TRBV6-5	TRBJ1-4	NA	TRBD1	CASSPRTGINEKLFF	TGTGCCAGCAGTCCAAGGACAGGGATTAATGAAAAACTGTTTTTT
TRBV7-9	TRBJ2-7	NA	TRBD2	CASSLGGGIGEQYF	TGTGCCAGCAGCTTAGGCGGGGGGATAGGCGAGCAGTACTTC
TRBV6-1	TRBJ1-5	NA	NA	CASLGQGNQPQHF	TGTGCCAGCCTGGGGCAGGGCAATCAGCCCCAGCATTTT
TRBV30	TRBJ2-7	NA	TRBD2	CAWRAGGPSYEQYF	TGTGCCTGGAGAGCGGGAGGCCCCTCCTACGAGCAGTACTTC
TRBV7-3	TRBJ2-2	NA	NA	CASSLTGANTGELFF	TGTGCCAGCAGCTTAACGGGGGCCAACACCGGGGAGCTGTTTTTT